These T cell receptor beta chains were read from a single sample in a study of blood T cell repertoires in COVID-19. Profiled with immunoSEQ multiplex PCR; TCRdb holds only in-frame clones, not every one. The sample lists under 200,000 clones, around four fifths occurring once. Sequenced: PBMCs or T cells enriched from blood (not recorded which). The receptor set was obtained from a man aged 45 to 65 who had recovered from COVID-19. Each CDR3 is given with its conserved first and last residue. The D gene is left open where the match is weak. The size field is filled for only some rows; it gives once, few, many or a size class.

CDR3aa: CASSYSDSLDTQYF
CDR3nt: TGTGCCAGCAGTTACAGCGACTCTCTTGATACGCAGTATTTT
v_gene: TRBV6-2/TRBV6-3
d_gene: NA
abundance: NA
len: 14
j_gene: TRBJ2-3

CDR3aa: CASSRTSLSLPRAETQYF
CDR3nt: TGTGCCAGCAGCCGTACTAGTCTCAGCCTCCCTCGAGCTGAGACCCAGTACTTC
v_gene: TRBV14
d_gene: NA
abundance: NA
len: 18
j_gene: TRBJ2-5

CDR3aa: CASSPTGGGETQYF
CDR3nt: TGTGCCAGCAGCCCAACAGGGGGCGGGGAGACCCAGTACTTC
v_gene: TRBV3-1/TRBV3-2
d_gene: TRBD1
abundance: NA
len: 14
j_gene: TRBJ2-5

CDR3aa: CASSTGTSGLETQYF
CDR3nt: TGTGCCAGCAGTACCGGGACTAGCGGTTTAGAGACCCAGTACTTC
v_gene: TRBV28
d_gene: TRBD2
abundance: NA
len: 15
j_gene: TRBJ2-5

CDR3aa: CASTKDRNTEAFF
CDR3nt: TGTGCCAGCACCAAGGACAGAAACACTGAAGCTTTCTTT
v_gene: TRBV5-5
d_gene: NA
abundance: NA
len: 13
j_gene: TRBJ1-1

CDR3aa: CATSRATGLIANVLTF
CDR3nt: TGTGCCACCAGCAGGGCCACAGGGCTGATAGCCAACGTCCTGACTTTC
v_gene: TRBV15
d_gene: NA
abundance: NA
len: 16
j_gene: TRBJ2-6

CDR3aa: CASSMDRTNTEAFF
CDR3nt: TGTGCCAGTAGTATGGACAGAACAAACACTGAAGCTTTCTTT
v_gene: TRBV19
d_gene: NA
abundance: NA
len: 14
j_gene: TRBJ1-1

CDR3aa: CAISERGASNTEAFF
CDR3nt: TGTGCCATCAGTGAACGGGGGGCCTCGAACACTGAAGCTTTCTTT
v_gene: TRBV10-3
d_gene: NA
abundance: NA
len: 15
j_gene: TRBJ1-1

CDR3aa: CASSSRLAGGYNEQFF
CDR3nt: TGTGCCAGCAGCTCTAGACTAGCGGGGGGGTACAATGAGCAGTTCTTC
v_gene: TRBV5-4
d_gene: TRBD2
abundance: NA
len: 16
j_gene: TRBJ2-1

CDR3aa: CASSIVTQGYGYTF
CDR3nt: TGTGCCAGTAGTATAGTAACCCAGGGCTATGGCTACACCTTC
v_gene: TRBV19
d_gene: NA
abundance: few
len: 14
j_gene: TRBJ1-2

CDR3aa: CASSQNNSPLHF
CDR3nt: TGTGCCAGCAGTCAAAATAATTCACCCCTCCACTTT
v_gene: TRBV9
d_gene: NA
abundance: NA
len: 12
j_gene: TRBJ1-6

CDR3aa: CASSQSPRGEGTEAFF
CDR3nt: TGCGCCAGCAGCCAAAGCCCACGGGGGGAGGGCACTGAAGCTTTCTTT
v_gene: TRBV4-1
d_gene: NA
abundance: few
len: 16
j_gene: TRBJ1-1

CDR3aa: CASSPYGVDTQYF
CDR3nt: TGTGCCAGCAGCCCCTACGGAGTAGATACGCAGTATTTT
v_gene: TRBV14
d_gene: NA
abundance: NA
len: 13
j_gene: TRBJ2-3

CDR3aa: CASSLEQAYYGYTF
CDR3nt: TGTGCCAGCAGCTTAGAACAGGCCTACTATGGCTACACCTTC
v_gene: TRBV11-2
d_gene: NA
abundance: NA
len: 14
j_gene: TRBJ1-2

CDR3aa: CASSLYASGGYNEQFF
CDR3nt: TGTGCCAGCAGCTTGTATGCTAGCGGGGGGTACAATGAGCAGTTCTTC
v_gene: TRBV5-6
d_gene: TRBD2
abundance: NA
len: 16
j_gene: TRBJ2-1

CDR3aa: CASSITGWPQHF
CDR3nt: TGTGCCAGCAGCATCACAGGGTGGCCCCAGCATTTT
v_gene: TRBV7-9
d_gene: NA
abundance: NA
len: 12
j_gene: TRBJ1-5

CDR3aa: CASSGQWTNEKLFF
CDR3nt: TGTGCCAGTAGCGGACAATGGACTAATGAAAAACTGTTTTTT
v_gene: TRBV19
d_gene: NA
abundance: NA
len: 14
j_gene: TRBJ1-4

CDR3aa: CASTPGLAGSGTQYF
CDR3nt: TGTGCCAGCACCCCAGGACTAGCGGGGTCAGGGACCCAGTACTTC
v_gene: TRBV7-9
d_gene: TRBD2
abundance: once
len: 15
j_gene: TRBJ2-5

CDR3aa: CASSQNMNTEAFF
CDR3nt: TGTGCCAGCAGTCAGAACATGAACACTGAAGCTTTCTTT
v_gene: TRBV12-3/TRBV12-4
d_gene: NA
abundance: many
len: 13
j_gene: TRBJ1-1

CDR3aa: CASTQTSQSTDTQYF
CDR3nt: TGTGCCAGCACCCAAACTAGCCAAAGCACAGATACGCAGTATTTT
v_gene: TRBV7-8
d_gene: NA
abundance: NA
len: 15
j_gene: TRBJ2-3

CDR3aa: CASSTLEPQGASYEQYF
CDR3nt: TGTGCCAGTAGTACACTCGAACCACAGGGTGCGTCCTACGAGCAGTACTTC
v_gene: TRBV19
d_gene: NA
abundance: NA
len: 17
j_gene: TRBJ2-7

CDR3aa: CAWRRTVNYGYTF
CDR3nt: TGTGCCTGGAGGCGGACAGTTAACTATGGCTACACCTTC
v_gene: TRBV30
d_gene: NA
abundance: NA
len: 13
j_gene: TRBJ1-2

CDR3aa: CASSDRLAVYEQFF
CDR3nt: TGTGCCAGCAGTGACCGACTAGCGGTATATGAGCAGTTCTTC
v_gene: TRBV28
d_gene: TRBD2
abundance: NA
len: 14
j_gene: TRBJ2-1

CDR3aa: CASILGQVYGYTF
CDR3nt: TGTGCCAGCATCCTGGGACAGGTCTATGGCTACACCTTC
v_gene: TRBV2
d_gene: TRBD1
abundance: NA
len: 13
j_gene: TRBJ1-2

CDR3aa: CASSFQGFNTEAFF
CDR3nt: TGTGCCAGCAGTTTCCAGGGCTTTAACACTGAAGCTTTCTTT
v_gene: TRBV28
d_gene: NA
abundance: NA
len: 14
j_gene: TRBJ1-1

CDR3aa: CASSQPIRKSPGGDTELFF
CDR3nt: TGCGCCAGCAGCCAACCCATACGCAAGAGCCCAGGGGGTGATACGGAACTGTTTTTT
v_gene: TRBV4-1
d_gene: TRBD1
abundance: NA
len: 19
j_gene: TRBJ1-4

CDR3aa: CASSIYHWTGGVGNTIYF
CDR3nt: TGTGCCAGTAGTATATACCACTGGACAGGGGGAGTTGGAAACACCATATATTTT
v_gene: TRBV19
d_gene: TRBD1
abundance: NA
len: 18
j_gene: TRBJ1-3

CDR3aa: CASSIGQGRYEQYF
CDR3nt: TGTGCCAGTAGTATAGGGCAGGGCCGCTACGAGCAGTACTTC
v_gene: TRBV19
d_gene: NA
abundance: NA
len: 14
j_gene: TRBJ2-7

CDR3aa: CASSFETGGAKGYTF
CDR3nt: TGTGCCAGCAGCTTTGAGACAGGGGGCGCAAAGGGCTACACCTTC
v_gene: TRBV7-9
d_gene: TRBD1
abundance: NA
len: 15
j_gene: TRBJ1-2

CDR3aa: CAISDELAYEQYF
CDR3nt: TGTGCCATCAGTGATGAACTAGCCTACGAGCAGTACTTC
v_gene: TRBV10-3
d_gene: NA
abundance: many
len: 13
j_gene: TRBJ2-7

CDR3aa: CAISEGTHTEAFF
CDR3nt: TGTGCCATCAGTGAAGGGACTCACACTGAAGCTTTCTTT
v_gene: TRBV10-3
d_gene: NA
abundance: NA
len: 13
j_gene: TRBJ1-1

CDR3aa: CSVEGTRNSYTF
CDR3nt: TGCAGCGTCGAGGGGACAAGGAACAGCTACACCTTC
v_gene: TRBV29-1
d_gene: NA
abundance: NA
len: 12
j_gene: TRBJ1-2

CDR3aa: CASSYGPSTDTQYF
CDR3nt: TGTGCCAGCAGTTATGGGCCTAGCACAGATACGCAGTATTTT
v_gene: TRBV6-5
d_gene: NA
abundance: NA
len: 14
j_gene: TRBJ2-3

CDR3aa: CASSYGGGGYTF
CDR3nt: TGTGCCAGCAGTTATGGGGGCGGGGGCTACACCTTC
v_gene: TRBV6-5
d_gene: NA
abundance: NA
len: 12
j_gene: TRBJ1-2

CDR3aa: CASSWTGDTEAFF
CDR3nt: TGTGCCAGCAGTTGGACAGGGGACACTGAAGCTTTCTTT
v_gene: TRBV27
d_gene: TRBD1
abundance: few
len: 13
j_gene: TRBJ1-1

CDR3aa: CATSALRQAGTEAFF
CDR3nt: TGTGCCACCAGTGCCCTAAGACAGGCAGGGACTGAAGCTTTCTTT
v_gene: TRBV24-1
d_gene: NA
abundance: NA
len: 15
j_gene: TRBJ1-1

CDR3aa: CASSWDNSNQPQHF
CDR3nt: TGTGCCAGCAGTTGGGACAATAGCAATCAGCCCCAGCATTTT
v_gene: TRBV6-6
d_gene: NA
abundance: once
len: 14
j_gene: TRBJ1-5

CDR3aa: CASSPDGTAKRETQYF
CDR3nt: TGTGCCAGCAGCCCGGACGGGACAGCAAAGAGAGAGACCCAGTACTTC
v_gene: TRBV11-1
d_gene: TRBD1
abundance: NA
len: 16
j_gene: TRBJ2-5

CDR3aa: CASNPPAGETQYF
CDR3nt: TGTGCCAGCAATCCACCGGCGGGGGAGACCCAGTACTTC
v_gene: TRBV28
d_gene: NA
abundance: many
len: 13
j_gene: TRBJ2-5

CDR3aa: CASRDRGFSYEQYF
CDR3nt: TGTGCCAGCAGAGACAGGGGATTCTCCTACGAGCAGTACTTC
v_gene: TRBV28
d_gene: TRBD1
abundance: NA
len: 14
j_gene: TRBJ2-7